A single sample gave rise to the 26 T cell receptor beta chains below, sequenced in a study of blood T cells in healthy people across ages. Primers used in a second PCR of roughly 6 to 12 cycles were a sample-barcoded 5' primer and a J-beta primer mix. TCRdb processed the 5' RACE reads anew with MiXCR; each CDR3 protein has one entry. Of approximately 800,000 distinct CDR3 sequences listed, about 37% are singletons. Sequenced input: blood. All receptors come from a man aged 18-30 years in good health.

This clonotype has ten or more counts. J is TRBJ2-3 and V is TRBV9, with 9 nucleotides matching TRBD1. The V gene's germline CDR1 is SGDLS and CDR2 YYNGEE. The CDR3 extends over 14 amino acids. The V segment lost 4 bases and the J segment 5 bases; nucleotides outside the gene matches: 5. CDR3 amino acids: CASSQGTGLDTQYF. The CDR3 nucleotides are TGTGCCAGCAGCCAGGGGACAGGGCTAGATACGCAGTATTTT. The complete variable domain, with remaining parts taken from reference TRBV9 and TRBJ2-3, reads DSGVTQTPKHLITATGQRVTLRCSPRSGDLSVYWYQQSLDQGLQFLIQYYNGEERAKGNILERFSAQQFPDLHSELNLSSLELGDSALYFCASSQGTGLDTQYFGPGTRLTVL.

This clonotype was seen more than once but under ten times. CDR3 amino acids: CASSSRTASYEQYF. CDR3 DNA sequence: TGTGCCAGCAGCTCCCGGACAGCCTCCTACGAGCAGTACTTC. V gene TRBV7-2 combines with J gene TRBJ2-7; D might be TRBD1 (6 bases). Germline assignment: CDR1 SGHTA and CDR2 FQGNSA. Trimming removed 4 bases from V and 0 bases from J, with 10 bases in between. The CDR3 consists of 14 residues.

This clonotype was seen at least ten times. The chain combines TRBV7-3 with TRBJ1-2, with D maybe TRBD1 (5 bases). CDR3 length: 14 amino acids. Trimming took off 5 bases at V and 4 bases at J, with 14 bases between the two ends. Per the germline V gene, CDR1 is SGHTA and CDR2 is FQGTGA. CDR3 sequence: CASSKGRTGYGYTF. CDR3 nucleotides: TGTGCCAGCAGCAAGGGACGGACTGGCTATGGCTACACCTTC. The whole variable domain, filled in from reference TRBV7-3 and TRBJ1-2, reads GAGVSQTPSNKVTEKGKYVELRCDPISGHTALYWYRQSLGQGPEFLIYFQGTGAADDSGLPNDRFFAVRPEGSVSTLKIQRTERGDSAVYLCASSKGRTGYGYTFGSGTRLTVV.

V and J are TRBV3-1 and TRBJ1-2; D is ambiguous. Between the trimmed V and J ends, which lost 0 bases and 0 bases, there was a span of 14 bases. In germline, CDR1 is LGHDT, CDR2 YNNKEL (reference sequence). This CDR3 contains 17 residues. CDR3 DNA: TGTGCCAGCAGCCAAGAATCGCCGCGGCCGCCTAACTATGGCTACACCTTC. Protein product: CASSQESPRPPNYGYTF.

In this sample, this clonotype turned up many times. The V call is TRBV24-1, the J call TRBJ2-1; TRBD1 matches at 11 bases. This CDR3 is 18 amino acids long. With V trimmed by 1 base and J by 8 bases, 12 bases remained unmatched. Germline V lookup: CDR1 KGHDR, CDR2 SFDVKD. In DNA form, the CDR3 reads TGTGCCACCAGTGATTTTGGGACAGGGGGTTCATCGCCCCATGAGCAGTTCTTC. This sequence encodes CATSDFGTGGSSPHEQFF.

This clonotype appeared a few times. The chain links TRBV12-3 or TRBV12-4 to TRBJ1-6, with 9 positions matching TRBD1. The CDR3 is 14 amino acids. J was trimmed by 7 bases and V by 8 bases; bases with no gene match: 6. The CDR3 loop is CASGLTGGNSPLHF. The CDR3 region has the DNA TGTGCCAGCGGACTAACAGGGGGCAATTCACCCCTCCACTTT.

In this sample, this clonotype turned up a few times. The chain has TRBV10-3 and TRBJ2-3, with a tentative D call TRBD1 (6 bases). This CDR3 has 14 residues. The germline V gene encodes CDR1 ENHRY and CDR2 SYGVKD. V was cut by 6 bases and J by 1 base, with 11 bases left in between. CDR3 in amino acids: CAIRGDIRTDTQYF. The CDR3 bases are TGTGCCATCAGAGGGGACATCCGCACAGATACGCAGTATTTT.

This chain uses TRBV28 with TRBJ1-1; maybe TRBD1 (5 bases). The CDR3 has 14 amino acids. The germline V gene has CDR1 MDHEN and CDR2 SYDVKM. The V end was cut by 7 bases, the J end by 6 bases, with 18 bases between. The CDR3 spells CASTSGTRVSEAFF. The CDR3 nucleotides are TGTGCCAGCACGTCCGGGACCAGAGTCTCTGAAGCTTTCTTT.

The chain employs TRBV12-3 or TRBV12-4 and TRBJ1-1; D uncertain. V lost 4 bases, J lost 3 bases, and 21 bases lay in between. The CDR3 runs 17 residues. CDR3 DNA sequence: TGTGCCAGCAGTTCCGACGGGCGTGACAATCTTTACACTGAAGCTTTCTTT. Protein: CASSSDGRDNLYTEAFF.

This clonotype was seen at least ten times. The chain links TRBV21-1 to TRBJ1-2; the table's D call TRBD1 went unverified against the DNA. TRBV21-1 is reported as a pseudogene. This CDR3 comprises 14 residues. The DNA for the CDR3 is TGTGCCAGCAGCGGGCAGGGGCGAAACTATGGCTACACCTTC. Protein: CASSGQGRNYGYTF.

The V call is TRBV12-3 or TRBV12-4, the J call TRBJ1-1; no reliable D call. The V end was cut by 2 bases, the J end by 3 bases, with 13 bases between. This CDR3 spans 15 amino acids. The chain's CDR3 is CASSLNPRTDTEAFF. DNA for the CDR3: TGTGCCAGCAGTTTAAATCCGAGGACGGACACTGAAGCTTTCTTT.

The chain uses TRBV12-3 or TRBV12-4 and TRBJ2-5, with D possibly being TRBD2 (6 bases). CDR3 size: 12 residues. V was clipped by 7 bases and J by 11 bases, with 17 bases between them. The CDR3 is CASTGSQNQQYF. The CDR3 DNA reads TGTGCCAGCACCGGGAGTCAGAACCAGCAGTACTTC.

The chain employs TRBV27 and TRBJ2-2, with 8 nucleotides matching TRBD2. V dropped 8 bases and J dropped 1; count of bases not matched to a gene: 6. Looked up from germline, CDR1 is MNHEY and CDR2 is SMNVEV (reference sequence). This CDR3 region has 15 residues. In DNA, the CDR3 is TGTGCCAGCGGGCTGAGCGGGGGGAACACCGGGGAGCTGTTTTTT. Its translation is CASGLSGGNTGELFF.

This clonotype was observed a few times. V and J are TRBV9 and TRBJ2-5, with 8 bases lining up with TRBD2. CDR1 and CDR2 (germline): SGDLS, YYNGEE. The CDR3 runs 13 residues. Germline trimming cut 2 bases from V and 11 bases from J; bases unmatched to any gene: 8. Written as DNA, the CDR3 is TGTGCCAGCAGCGTGACTAGCGTCAATGAGCAGTACTTC. Residues: CASSVTSVNEQYF.

The chain carries TRBV6-2 or TRBV6-3 and TRBJ2-7; possibly TRBD2 for D (7 bases). Between the trimmed V and J ends, which lost 8 bases and 7 bases, there was a span of 27 bases. Per germline, CDR1 MNHEY and CDR2 SVGEGT. The CDR3 loop spans 16 amino acids. CDR3 DNA sequence: TGTGCCAGCCGGCTACCGGGCGGGGGCAGGGGAAATGAGCAGTACTTC. It yields the protein CASRLPGGGRGNEQYF.

This sequence joins TRBV13 and TRBJ2-3, with a tentative D call TRBD1 (6 bases). CDR3 length: 16 amino acids. Trimming stripped 0 bases from V and 1 base from J, with 11 bases between. In germline, CDR1 is PRHDT, CDR2 FYEKMQ (reference sequence). The CDR3 sequence: CASSLGTGGGTDTQYF. CDR3 DNA sequence: TGTGCCAGCAGCTTAGGGACAGGTGGCGGCACAGATACGCAGTATTTT. Variable domain in full (rest from reference TRBV13 and TRBJ2-3): AAGVIQSPRHLIKEKRETATLKCYPIPRHDTVYWYQQGPGQDPQFLISFYEKMQSDKGSIPDRFSAQQFSDYHSELNMSSLELGDSALYFCASSLGTGGGTDTQYFGPGTRLTVL.

V gene TRBV6-2 or TRBV6-3 combines with J gene TRBJ1-1, with a tentative D call TRBD1 (5 bases). In germline, CDR1 is MNHEY, CDR2 SVGEGT. This CDR3 has 14 residues. V was clipped by 5 bases and J by 10 bases, with 20 bases between them. CDR3 nucleotide sequence: TGTGCCAGCAGTGCGGACATCCCCTCCGAAGGAGCTTTCTTT. Its protein is CASSADIPSEGAFF.

The chain carries TRBV19 and TRBJ1-5; maybe TRBD1 (6 bases). Germline V gene data show CDR1 as LNHDA and CDR2 as SQIVND (reference sequence). V lost 1 base and J lost 3, with 10 bases in between. The CDR3 extends over 15 amino acids. The CDR3 bases are TGTGCCAGTAGTATAGCGGGGGGCAACAATCAGCCCCAGCATTTT. Translation: CASSIAGGNNQPQHF.

DNA of the CDR3: TGTGCCAGCAGCTTCCAGCGGGCCACTCAAGAGACCCAGTACTTC. This sequence encodes CASSFQRATQETQYF. The chain employs TRBV7-2 and TRBJ2-5; maybe TRBD2 (6 bases). The V end was cut by 3 bases, the J end by 2 bases, with 13 bases between. Germline V CDR1 and CDR2: SGHTA, FQGNSA. The CDR3 spans 15 residues. The entire variable domain, with the rest obtained from reference TRBV7-2 and TRBJ2-5, is as follows: GAGVSQSPSNKVTEKGKDVELRCDPISGHTALYWYRQSLGQGLEFLIYFQGNSAPDKSGLPSDRFSAERTGGSVSTLTIQRTQQEDSAVYLCASSFQRATQETQYFGPGTRLLVL.

A single count supports this clonotype. The chain carries TRBV27 and TRBJ2-7; D possibly corresponds to TRBD2 (5 bases). In germline, CDR1 is MNHEY, CDR2 SMNVEV (reference sequence). Trimming shortened V by 5 bases and J by 2 bases, and 13 bases separated the two germline ends. The CDR3 length is 14 residues. The DNA for the CDR3 is TGTGCCAGCAGTGTGGGCGGGCCGACCTACGAGCAGTACTTC. Translated: CASSVGGPTYEQYF.

This clonotype was picked up many times. V is TRBV12-3 or TRBV12-4 and J is TRBJ2-3; D unclear. V was cut by 6 bases and J by 1 base, with 11 bases left in between. This CDR3 has 14 amino acids. The CDR3 spells CASRGLLGTDTQYF. Here the CDR3 DNA reads TGTGCCAGCAGGGGCCTGTTGGGCACAGATACGCAGTATTTT.

This sequence joins TRBV27 and TRBJ1-4, with 7 bases aligning to TRBD1. Germline CDR1 is MNHEY and CDR2 is SMNVEV (reference sequence). J was trimmed by 7 bases and V by 5 bases; bases with no gene match: 7. The CDR3 length is 14 residues. CDR3 in amino acids: CASSQGGVGEKLFF. The DNA of the CDR3 is TGTGCCAGCAGTCAGGGGGGGGTGGGTGAAAAACTGTTTTTT.

V gene TRBV5-1 combines with J gene TRBJ2-2; 7 positions agree with TRBD1. CDR1 SGHRS and CDR2 YFSETQ come from the germline V gene. Germline trimming cut 0 bases from V and 7 bases from J; bases unmatched to any gene: 6. This CDR3 is built from 15 residues. The CDR3, as DNA: TGCGCCAGCAGCTTGGGGGGACAGACCAGCGGGGAGCTGTTTTTT. Encoded protein: CASSLGGQTSGELFF.

This clonotype has only a few counts. This chain connects TRBV5-1 to TRBJ1-5; D not certain. V lost 6 bases and J 5 bases, leaving 9 bases between the germline ends. This CDR3 is 12 amino acids long. Germline V gene sequence: CDR1 SGHRS, CDR2 YFSETQ. The CDR3 is CASTPCDQPQHF. CDR3 sequence (DNA): TGCGCCAGCACCCCCTGTGATCAGCCCCAGCATTTT.

In this sample, this clonotype turned up many times. This rearrangement joins TRBV12-3 or TRBV12-4 to TRBJ2-3, with no clear D. V was clipped by 3 bases and J by 0 bases, with 10 bases between them. This CDR3 spans 15 amino acids. The CDR3 is CASSLARLSTDTQYF. The CDR3, as DNA: TGTGCCAGCAGTTTGGCCCGATTGAGCACAGATACGCAGTATTTT.

Remarks on this clonotype: Being one base from a much bigger clone, this may be a read error. The gene calls are TRBV12-3 or TRBV12-4 and TRBJ2-1; D uncertain. CDR3 length equals 13 residues. The CDR3 is CANSSGPTLEQFF. The CDR3 coding sequence is TGTGCCAACAGTTCTGGACCTACCCTAGAGCAGTTCTTC.